These T cell receptor beta chains were read from a single sample in a study of T cell changes during pregnancy in multiple sclerosis. Sequencing used immunoSEQ multiplex PCR; TCRdb keeps in-frame clones, though not all of them. The sample lists 60,000 to 85,000 clones, about 91% seen once, with 1.2% to 1.5% in the top ten. Specimen: peripheral blood, collected in the second trimester of pregnancy. These receptors were obtained from a female donor in good health, enrolled as a control in a pregnancy study. Each CDR3 is given with its conserved first and last residue.

>TRBJ1-1|TRBV5-1
CASSLVVQGGEAFF
>TRBJ1-3|TRBV2
CASARAGDSGNTIYF
>TRBJ1-6|TRBV2
CASTSRAQNSPLHF
>TRBJ1-2|TRBV6-1
CASSEEAQGLYGYTF
>TRBJ1-5|TRBV5-1
CASSLGQGHQPQHF
>TRBJ2-3|TRBV29-1
CSVEGLDTQYF
>TRBJ2-2|TRBV6-5
CASSYSSGRATGELFF
>TRBJ1-6|TRBV7-9
CASSSDNSPLHF
>TRBJ1-1|TRBV5-4
CASSGGLVAEAFF
>TRBJ2-3|TRBV7-6
CASSLDSRAGDTQYF
>TRBJ2-7|TRBV11-3
CASSPAPGIIYEQYF
>TRBJ2-7|TRBV6-1
CASSGLYEQYF
>TRBJ1-4|TRBV18
CASSPPNPRGKLFF
>TRBJ2-7|TRBV7-9
CASSLASVAWEQYF
>TRBJ2-5|TRBV21-1
CASSKRGGQAIPVETQYF
>TRBJ2-2|TRBV11-3
CASSLSRDRGLQGTGELFF
>TRBJ1-2|TRBV7-9
CASSLSSAGPPYGYTF
>TRBJ1-2|TRBV11-2
CASSSGTGYTDYGYTF
>TRBJ1-4|TRBV6-6
CASSYPGREDEKLFF
>TRBJ2-7|TRBV5-1
CASSLALAGESYEQYF
>TRBJ2-1|TRBV5-1
CASSRGGLKSGTGDNEQFF
>TRBJ1-2|TRBV27
CASSLMQGALGYTF
>TRBJ2-1|TRBV21-1
CASSKDYRDRVHNEQFF
>TRBJ2-7|TRBV11-3
CASSTTSGSYEQYF
>TRBJ1-3|TRBV4-3
CASSQGSGNTIYF
>TRBJ2-1|TRBV7-8
CASSLRWTFNEQFF
>TRBJ2-7|TRBV7-9
CASSLSLAEDYEQYF
>TRBJ1-4|TRBV19
CASSTMRGRNEKLFF
>TRBJ2-2|TRBV9
CASSLPGTGYTGELFF
>TRBJ2-3|TRBV6-1
CASRTSGTFIDTQYF
>TRBJ1-2|TRBV15
CATATNNYGYTF
>TRBJ2-4|TRBV27
CASSPPGTGDIQYF
>TRBJ1-1|TRBV14
CASSQDQWTDRNTEAFF
>TRBJ2-1|TRBV6-4
CASSRPGYNEQFF
>TRBJ2-7|TRBV28
CASSFTSGSGYEQYF
>TRBJ2-7|TRBV10-3
CATRLAGSYEQYF
>TRBJ1-1|TRBV13
CASSPGVTEAFF
>TRBJ2-7|TRBV11-2
CASSLGRLAGVVSYEQYF
>TRBJ2-7|TRBV5-4
CASRSFRDSPYEQYF
>TRBJ1-1|TRBV15
CATGQSNTEAFF
>TRBJ2-1|TRBV18
CASSPPQAGNNEQFF
>TRBJ1-6|TRBV4-1
CASSQESGTYNSPLHF
>TRBJ2-3|TRBV5-1
CASSLASGGTDTQYF
>TRBJ2-3|TRBV7-6
CASSLGSSGRTDTQYF
>TRBJ2-2|TRBV2
CASSGLAGGTSNTGELFF
>TRBJ2-3|TRBV18
CASSGLAERADTQYF
>TRBJ1-4|TRBV19
CASAGSTNEKLFF
>TRBJ1-1|TRBV9
CASSPNIREGMNTEAFF
>TRBJ2-7|TRBV4-3
CASSQEGRSSYEQYF
>TRBJ2-3|TRBV5-6
CASSLPGLGTDTQYF
>TRBJ2-5|TRBV6-5
CASSYRGFQETQYF
>TRBJ1-3|TRBV5-1
CASSPRGAAGNTIYF
>TRBJ2-1|TRBV10-1
CASSVGTSGRGDEQFF
>TRBJ1-4|TRBV7-9
CASSSGGDRGISEKLFF
>TRBJ2-1|TRBV7-3
CASSKGGEQFF